The 6 T cell receptor beta chains below come from one sample, sequenced in a study of blood T cell repertoires in COVID-19. TCRdb's table, derived via immunoSEQ multiplex PCR, lists solely in-frame clones and lacks some. Of roughly 190,000 clones in the sample, roughly 83% were seen once. The source material was PBMCs or T cells enriched from blood (not recorded which). The receptor source for this set is a woman aged 25 to 39 who had recovered from COVID-19.

This chain uses TRBV5-1 with TRBJ1-1; the D gene is possibly TRBD1 (6 bases). The V gene lost 4 bases and the J gene lost 6 bases, with 13 bases spanning the gap. Looked up from germline, CDR1 is SGHRS and CDR2 is YFSETQ. CDR3 length: 13 amino acids. CDR3 DNA: TGCGCCAGCAGCCTCGGGACAAGGTCTGAAGCTTTCTTT. Translating gives CASSLGTRSEAFF.

The genes are TRBV3-1 (or the pseudogene TRBV3-2) and TRBJ2-7; 8 bases agree with TRBD2. Germline-derived CDR1 and CDR2 are LGHDT and YNNKEL (reference sequence). CDR3 length: 13 residues. With 4 bases clipped from V and 2 bases from J, the junction kept 1 base outside the gene matches. CDR3 in DNA: TGTGCCAGCAGCCTGGGACTAGCCTACGAGCAGTACTTC. Its protein product is CASSLGLAYEQYF.

The CDR3 protein is CAWSVIGVRENIQYF. The CDR3, as DNA: TGTGCCTGGAGTGTAATAGGGGTACGAGAAAACATTCAGTACTTC. V is TRBV30 and J is TRBJ2-4; possibly TRBD1 for D (5 bases). Deletions cut 0 bases from V and 5 bases from J, with 14 bases between. This CDR3 is built from 15 residues. Germline CDR1 and CDR2: GTSNPN and SVGIG (reference sequence).

The table lists this clone with a count of one. The chain couples TRBV10-1 to TRBJ2-1; TRBD2 agrees at 8 bases. Germline V gene lookup returns CDR1 WNHNN and CDR2 SYGVQD (reference sequence). J lost 4 bases, V lost 11 bases, and 16 bases had no gene match. This CDR3 comprises 16 residues. This CDR3 is CAFQGPGRARYNEQFF. CDR3 nucleotides: TGCGCCTTTCAGGGGCCCGGGAGGGCTAGATACAATGAGCAGTTCTTC.

The chain couples TRBV4-1 to TRBJ2-7; D gene uncertain. The CDR3 extends over 15 amino acids. V lost 7 bases and J lost 2, with 18 bases in between. Germline-derived CDR1 and CDR2 are MGHRA and YSYEKL. CDR3 amino acids: CASTPVPGPAYEQYV. Here the CDR3 DNA reads TGCGCCAGCACCCCGGTGCCAGGTCCGGCCTACGAGCAGTACGTC.

The chain has TRBV5-6 and TRBJ1-6; 9 nucleotides match TRBD1. Trimming at V came to 2 bases and at J to 5 bases, leaving 5 bases not matched to a gene. In germline, CDR1 is SGHDT, CDR2 YYEEEE. This CDR3 has 16 residues. The CDR3 coding sequence is TGTGCCAGCAGCTTTTACAGGGGGCTTGATAATTCACCCCTCCACTTT. It yields the protein CASSFYRGLDNSPLHF.